This entry lists 15 T cell receptor beta chains sequenced from one sample in a study of T cell repertoires in cytomegalovirus infection. These receptors have no known antigen. Via MiXCR, TCRdb re-called the reads, giving one row per CDR3 protein. The repertoire consists of some 900,000 distinct CDR3 sequences, with 30% to 35% occurring once and the leading ten covering around an eighth. The material sequenced was cultured CD8+ T cells from PBMCs, taken from culture after CMV antigen stimulation. The receptors shown here come from a human donor in good health (CMV status not recorded). Some clones in this sample may be carry-over from other donors' samples.

The chain couples TRBV5-6 to TRBJ1-5; D ambiguous. The CDR3 is 16 amino acids. Germline loops: CDR1 SGHDT, CDR2 YYEEEE. V lost 1 base to trimming and J lost 3 bases, with 14 bases between them. The chain's CDR3 is CASSLLADFNNQPQHF. CDR3 nucleotides: TGTGCCAGCAGCTTGTTGGCAGACTTCAACAATCAGCCCCAGCATTTT.

There are many counts of this clonotype. The rearrangement uses TRBV7-6 and TRBJ2-1; 7 positions match TRBD1. CDR3 length: 13 amino acids. After removal of 4 bases from V and 6 bases from J, the junction contained 3 bases not matched to a gene. Germline CDR1 SGHVS, CDR2 FNYEAQ. The CDR3 DNA is TGTGCCAGCAGCTGGACAGGAAGCAATGAGCAGTTCTTC. This translates into CASSWTGSNEQFF. Together with reference TRBV7-6 and TRBJ2-1, the CDR3 gives the full variable domain: GAGVSQSPRYKVTKRGQDVALRCDPISGHVSLYWYRQALGQGPEFLTYFNYEAQQDKSGLPNDRFSAERPEGSISTLTIQRTEQRDSAMYRCASSWTGSNEQFFGPGTRLTVL.

This clonotype was found a few times. This chain joins TRBV2 and TRBJ1-1, with D unresolved. The CDR3 runs 12 residues. In germline, CDR1 is SNHLY, CDR2 FYNNEI. The V gene lost 5 bases and the J gene lost 6 bases, with 10 bases spanning the gap. Here the CDR3 DNA reads TGTGCCAGCAGTACGCCACAGCCTGAAGCTTTCTTT. The encoded protein is CASSTPQPEAFF.

For the CDR3, the DNA is TGTGCCTCACGCAGGGACAGCTCTGGGGCCAACGTCCTGACTTTC. It encodes CASRRDSSGANVLTF. The rearrangement uses TRBV2 and TRBJ2-6, with 7 bases fitting TRBD1. J lost 0 bases, V lost 11 bases, and 7 bases had no gene match. Germline CDR1 SNHLY, CDR2 FYNNEI. The CDR3 is 15 amino acids.

V is TRBV2 and J is TRBJ2-3, with 13 bases identical to TRBD2. V lost 5 bases to trimming and J lost 1 base; unmatched junction nucleotides: 12. Per germline, CDR1 SNHLY and CDR2 FYNNEI. The length of the CDR3 is 19 residues. For the CDR3, the DNA is TGTGCCAGCAGTTCGACTAGCGGGGGGCTCTCTGAACGCACAGATACGCAGTATTTT. This codes for CASSSTSGGLSERTDTQYF.

This clonotype appeared many times. This chain joins TRBV12-3 or TRBV12-4 and TRBJ2-2; TRBD1 or TRBD2 may be the D gene (5 bases each). Trimming took 3 bases from V and 2 from J, leaving 10 bases between them. The length of the CDR3 is 15 residues. The CDR3: CASSLWGPNTGELFF. In nucleotides, the CDR3 is TGTGCCAGCAGTTTGTGGGGACCTAACACCGGGGAGCTGTTTTTT.

In this sample, this clonotype turned up a few times. This rearrangement joins TRBV19 to TRBJ1-1; TRBD1 might be the D (6 bases). V lost 7 bases and J 6 bases, leaving 15 bases between the germline ends. Germline CDR1 and CDR2: LNHDA and SQIVND (reference sequence). The CDR3 extends over 13 amino acids. Here the CDR3 DNA reads TGTGCCAGTATCCATGACAGGTGGGCTGAAGCTTTCTTT. Translated: CASIHDRWAEAFF. Full variable domain (rest looked up from reference TRBV19 and TRBJ1-1): DGGITQSPKYLFRKEGQNVTLSCEQNLNHDAMYWYRQDPGQGLRLIYYSQIVNDFQKGDIAEGYSVSREKKESFPLTVTSAQKNPTAFYLCASIHDRWAEAFFGQGTRLTVV.

V and J are TRBV4-1 and TRBJ2-5; a possible D gene is TRBD2 (7 bases). Germline V gene data show CDR1 as MGHRA and CDR2 as YSYEKL. V lost 0 bases, J lost 5 bases, and 16 bases lay in between. The CDR3 consists of 16 residues. The CDR3 DNA follows: TGCGCCAGCAGCCAAGATGAGGGGGGGGTCGGGGAGACCCAGTACTTC. Its translation: CASSQDEGGVGETQYF.

This clonotype was seen repeatedly, ten times or more. The chain recombines TRBV7-2 with TRBJ2-7; D ambiguous. V was trimmed by 2 bases and J by 6 bases, leaving 8 bases between them. This CDR3 is built from 12 residues. Per germline, CDR1 SGHTA and CDR2 FQGNSA. The chain's CDR3 is CASSLLGREQYF. CDR3 DNA sequence: TGTGCCAGCAGCTTACTAGGACGCGAGCAGTACTTC.

This clonotype turned up a few times. The chain is built from TRBV20-1 and TRBJ2-1, with 10 bases identical to TRBD2. Germline loops: CDR1 DFQATT, CDR2 SNEGSKA (reference sequence). The CDR3 totals 17 residues. The V and J ends lost 0 bases and 5 bases, in that order; junction bases with no gene match: 10. The CDR3 loop is CSARDKSAGGPHNEQFF. The CDR3 DNA reads TGCAGTGCTAGAGATAAATCAGCGGGGGGGCCTCACAATGAGCAGTTCTTC.

This clonotype was detected a few times. The gene calls are TRBV11-2 and TRBJ2-3; 7 nucleotides line up with TRBD2. Germline V gene lookup returns CDR1 SGHAT and CDR2 FQNNGV. After removal of 6 bases from V and 0 bases from J, the junction contained 18 bases not matched to a gene. The CDR3 is 19 residues long. CDR3 region: CASRGGDHGSGISTDTQYF. CDR3 sequence (DNA): TGTGCCAGCAGGGGGGGGGACCACGGGAGCGGGATCAGCACAGATACGCAGTATTTT.

The chain uses TRBV7-9 and TRBJ2-5; the D call may be TRBD1 or TRBD2 (6 bases each). Trimming took 6 bases from V and 1 from J, leaving 21 bases between them. CDR1 is SEHNR and CDR2 is FQNEAQ in the germline V gene (reference sequence). This CDR3 contains 17 residues. Here the CDR3 DNA reads TGTGCCAGCAGTTCCACTCAGGCTGGGGGGCGCCAAGAGACCCAGTACTTC. Protein product: CASSSTQAGGRQETQYF.

J is TRBJ2-7 and V is TRBV11-2; 9 nucleotides align to TRBD1. The V segment lost 5 bases and the J segment 2 bases; nucleotides outside the gene matches: 10. This CDR3 region has 16 residues. Germline values: CDR1 SGHAT, CDR2 FQNNGV. The CDR3 DNA sequence: TGTGCCAGCAGCCTCTACAGGGGGCTACCTCCCTACGAGCAGTACGTC. Translated, it gives CASSLYRGLPPYEQYV.

This clonotype was picked up many times. The CDR3 region is CASRTANYGYTF. CDR3 nucleotides: TGTGCCAGTAGGACAGCTAACTATGGCTACACCTTC. The V gene is TRBV19, the J gene TRBJ1-2, with D maybe TRBD1 (5 bases). V was cut by 6 bases and J by 0 bases, with 5 bases left in between. From germline, CDR1 is LNHDA and CDR2 SQIVND (reference sequence). The length of the CDR3 is 12 residues. Looking up the rest from reference TRBV19 and TRBJ1-2 gives the full variable domain: DGGITQSPKYLFRKEGQNVTLSCEQNLNHDAMYWYRQDPGQGLRLIYYSQIVNDFQKGDIAEGYSVSREKKESFPLTVTSAQKNPTAFYLCASRTANYGYTFGSGTRLTVV.

The V and J genes are TRBV6-6 and TRBJ2-1; the D gene is possibly TRBD2 (6 bases). The CDR3 has 15 residues. V was clipped by 8 bases and J by 5 bases, with 19 bases between them. Germline V lookup: CDR1 MNHNY, CDR2 SVGAGI (reference sequence). The CDR3 region has the DNA TGTGCCAGCGGCGGGGTCCGGGGCCCAGACAATGAGCAGTTCTTC. Amino acid sequence: CASGGVRGPDNEQFF.